This T cell receptor beta chain was found in a study of T cell repertoires in cytomegalovirus infection. At the level of the study: Public TCR beta signatures marked donors with CMV infection and the matching HLA. Points from the study as a whole: In two of eight donors, the top clonotype was HLA-C-restricted CMV-specific. CMV carriers with the relevant HLA were identified by cumulative public TCR beta family frequency.

Germline V gene lookup returns CDR1 DFQATT and CDR2 SNEGSKA (reference sequence). V dropped 1 base and J dropped 1 base, with 5 bases sitting between them. The CDR3 spans 12 residues. The table lists this clonotype with a few counts. Its specificity is unknown. Each CDR3 protein is one row after TCRdb ran MiXCR on the reads. Of some 160,000 distinct CDR3 sequences in the sample, 17% were seen once. This TCR was sampled from a human donor in good health (CMV status not recorded). Some clones in this sample may be carry-over from other donors' samples. The chain links TRBV20-1 to TRBJ2-7; D gene ambiguous. Sequencing used CD8+ T cells from PBMCs. CDR3 sequence: CSARARSYEQYF. The CDR3 DNA follows: TGCAGTGCTAGAGCACGGTCCTACGAGCAGTACTTC.